This TCR beta chain emerged from a study of blood T cells in healthy people across ages. Overall study results and limits: Unsorted PBMC material precluded a definitive naive versus antigen-experienced comparison. Researchers judged that diversity estimates from one million T cells fell short of true values.

Each donor gave roughly 9.2 milliliters of peripheral blood. PCR was performed a second time for about 6 to 11 cycles using a sample-barcoded 5' primer and a J-beta primer mix. TCRdb re-called the 5' RACE reads through MiXCR, storing one row per CDR3 protein. The sample carries 1.5 million or so distinct CDR3 sequences, 42% recorded once. Germline V gene lookup returns CDR1 MNHEY and CDR2 SMNVEV (reference sequence). V lost 6 bases and J 11 bases, leaving 22 bases between the germline ends. This CDR3 spans 14 amino acids. About this clonotype: Its antigen is still unknown.

The sequencing sample was made of blood. The origin of this receptor is a woman in her late teens or twenties in good health. This chain uses TRBV27 with TRBJ2-5; maybe TRBD1 (6 bases). CDR3 DNA: TGTGCCAGCAGCCTAGAAGGACAGAACCATGAGCAGTACTTC. Protein sequence: CASSLEGQNHEQYF.